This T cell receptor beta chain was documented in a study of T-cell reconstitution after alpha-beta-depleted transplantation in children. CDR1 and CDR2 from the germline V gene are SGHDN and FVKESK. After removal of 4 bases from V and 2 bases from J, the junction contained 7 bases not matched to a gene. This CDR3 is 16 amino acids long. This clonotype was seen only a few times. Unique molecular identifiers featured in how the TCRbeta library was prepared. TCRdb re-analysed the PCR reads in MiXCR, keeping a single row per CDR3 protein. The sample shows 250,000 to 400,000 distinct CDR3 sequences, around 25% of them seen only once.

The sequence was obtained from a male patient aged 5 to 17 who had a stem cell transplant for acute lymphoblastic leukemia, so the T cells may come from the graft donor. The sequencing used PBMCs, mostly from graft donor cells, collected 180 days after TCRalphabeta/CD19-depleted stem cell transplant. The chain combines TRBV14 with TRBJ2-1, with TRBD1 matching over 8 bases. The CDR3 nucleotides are TGTGCCAGCAGCCTTCCGGGGACAGGTACCTACAATGAGCAGTTCTTC. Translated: CASSLPGTGTYNEQFF. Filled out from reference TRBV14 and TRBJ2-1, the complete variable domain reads EAGVTQFPSHSVIEKGQTVTLRCDPISGHDNLYWYRRVMGKEIKFLLHFVKESKQDESGMPNNRFLAERTGGTYSTLKVQPAELEDSGVYFCASSLPGTGTYNEQFFGPGTRLTVL.